One sample yielded the 24 T cell receptor beta chains listed below, sequenced in a study of shared clonotypes between healthy human individuals. Naivety among CD8 cells was defined by CD45RO negativity and positive CCR7 selection, thereby excluding terminally differentiated effector memory CD45RA+ cells. Produced via immunoSEQ multiplex PCR; TCRdb's table is partial and in-frame only. The data show around 550,000 clones, around 95% seen once. Sequenced input: naive CD8+ T cells sorted from blood. The receptors stem from a woman younger than 45 in good health.

The rearrangement uses TRBV27 and TRBJ2-1; D call uncertain. The length of the CDR3 is 17 residues. From germline, CDR1 is MNHEY and CDR2 SMNVEV (reference sequence). V gave up 1 base and J gave up 3 bases, with 16 bases separating them. CDR3: CASSLYGRTIGYNEQFF. The CDR3 DNA sequence: TGTGCCAGCAGTTTATATGGACGGACCATCGGCTACAATGAGCAGTTCTTC.

J is TRBJ1-2 and V is TRBV5-6; 9 nucleotides match TRBD1. CDR1 and CDR2 from the germline V gene are SGHDT and YYEEEE. The CDR3 consists of 14 residues. The V segment lost 2 bases and the J segment 8 bases; nucleotides outside the gene matches: 7. This chain's CDR3 is CASSLPGTGNGYTF. Here the CDR3 DNA reads TGTGCCAGCAGCTTACCAGGGACAGGGAACGGCTACACCTTC.

DNA of the CDR3: TGTGCCAGCAGTGATCCCGGTCGGGAGGCGTTGAGCTCCTACGAGCAGTACTTC. Translation gives CASSDPGREALSSYEQYF. The V call is TRBV6-4, the J call TRBJ2-7; 7 bases align to TRBD2. Germline-derived CDR1 and CDR2 are MRHNA and SNTAGT. The CDR3 contains 18 residues. J gave up 0 bases and V 3 bases, and 14 bases lay outside the gene matches.

The rearrangement uses TRBV7-9 and TRBJ2-5; weak D call: TRBD2 (5 bases). V lost 5 bases and J 2 bases, leaving 9 bases between the germline ends. The CDR3 is 13 residues long. Germline CDR1 reads SEHNR; CDR2 reads FQNEAQ (reference sequence). Here the CDR3 DNA reads TGTGCCAGCAGCCCGGACTTACAAGAGACCCAGTACTTC. Encoded protein: CASSPDLQETQYF.

V is TRBV6-5 and J is TRBJ2-4; 8 bases are a match to TRBD1. The CDR3 consists of 15 residues. V trimming: 5 bases; J trimming: 3 bases; junction bases outside the gene matches: 6. Germline CDR1 MNHEY, CDR2 SVGAGI. CDR3 DNA sequence: TGTGCCAGCAGTGCGAGGACAGGGAACAAAAACATTCAGTACTTC. It is translated as CASSARTGNKNIQYF.

The V gene is TRBV6-5, the J gene TRBJ2-1, with a tentative D call TRBD2 (6 bases). Trimming left V 6 bases short and J 0 bases short, with 6 bases between. Germline CDR1 is MNHEY and CDR2 is SVGAGI. The CDR3 loop spans 13 amino acids. The CDR3 DNA sequence: TGTGCCAGCAGCGGGAGCTCCTACAATGAGCAGTTCTTC. Translation: CASSGSSYNEQFF.

The genes are TRBV27 and TRBJ2-1, with 7 bases matching TRBD1. The junction had 5 bases not matched to a gene; V was cut back by 5 bases and J by 7 bases. The CDR3 has 13 residues. Germline-derived CDR1 and CDR2 are MNHEY and SMNVEV (reference sequence). The CDR3 region has the DNA TGTGCCAGCAGTCTGACAGGGCGAAATGAGCAGTTCTTC. Amino acids: CASSLTGRNEQFF.

The chain has TRBV27 and TRBJ2-3, with a weak D call TRBD2 (6 bases). The V gene's germline CDR1 is MNHEY and CDR2 SMNVEV (reference sequence). Between the trimmed V and J ends, which lost 3 bases and 7 bases, there was a span of 23 bases. This CDR3 is built from 17 residues. The CDR3 sequence: CASSFSSTGERPNTQYF. The CDR3 nucleotides are TGTGCCAGCAGTTTTTCTTCGACGGGGGAGAGGCCTAATACGCAGTATTTT.

V usage is TRBV14 and J usage is TRBJ2-5; 7 nucleotides align to TRBD2. The end of the DNA aligns better with TRBJ2-7, so the J call may be wrong. Germline V CDR1 and CDR2: SGHDN, FVKESK. This CDR3 has 14 residues. CDR3 region: CASSVAGVSYEQYF. In DNA, the CDR3 is TGTGCCAGCAGCGTAGCGGGCGTCTCCTACGAGCAGTACTTC.

The chain has TRBV6-5 and TRBJ2-7, with D unresolved. The V gene lost 4 bases and the J gene lost 6 bases, with 7 bases spanning the gap. Germline V gene data show CDR1 as MNHEY and CDR2 as SVGAGI. The CDR3 totals 11 residues. The CDR3 reads CASSSGGEQYF. CDR3 nucleotide sequence: TGTGCCAGCAGTTCCGGTGGCGAGCAGTACTTC.

The V call is TRBV5-4, the J call TRBJ2-3; tentatively, D is TRBD2 (6 bases). The CDR3 runs 15 residues. From germline, CDR1 is SGHNT and CDR2 YYREEE (reference sequence). V lost 0 bases, J lost 2 bases, and 10 bases lay in between. CDR3 protein: CASSLGSGPTDTQYF. CDR3 sequence (DNA): TGTGCCAGCAGCTTGGGTAGCGGTCCCACAGATACGCAGTATTTT. The full variable domain, with the rest looked up from reference TRBV5-4 and TRBJ2-3, is ETGVTQSPTHLIKTRGQQVTLRCSSQSGHNTVSWYQQALGQGPQFIFQYYREEENGRGNFPPRFSGLQFPNYSSELNVNALELDDSALYLCASSLGSGPTDTQYFGPGTRLTVL.

This chain joins TRBV6-6 and TRBJ1-1, with a weak D call TRBD1 (5 bases). V dropped 4 bases and J dropped 3 bases, with 9 bases sitting between them. This CDR3 is built from 13 residues. Per germline, CDR1 MNHNY and CDR2 SVGAGI (reference sequence). CDR3 in amino acids: CASSLGLHTEAFF. The CDR3 nucleotides read TGTGCCAGCAGTTTGGGACTCCACACTGAAGCTTTCTTT.

The rearrangement links TRBV9 to TRBJ2-2, with D unresolved. The CDR3 runs to 15 residues. The ends were cut back, 0 bases at V and 4 bases at J, with 10 bases in the middle. CDR1 and CDR2 from the germline V gene are SGDLS and YYNGEE. Here the CDR3 DNA reads TGTGCCAGCAGCGTAGCCCCCGGCGTCACCGGGGAGCTGTTTTTT. This gives the protein CASSVAPGVTGELFF.

The gene calls are TRBV10-1 and TRBJ2-7, with TRBD2 matching 12 bases. The CDR3 consists of 14 residues. Germline loops: CDR1 WNHNN, CDR2 SYGVQD (reference sequence). The V segment lost 6 bases and the J segment 4 bases; nucleotides outside the gene matches: 4. The CDR3 spells CASSPGTSGYEQYF. CDR3 DNA sequence: TGCGCCAGCAGCCCCGGGACTAGCGGGTACGAGCAGTACTTC.

The chain carries TRBV13 and TRBJ2-7; TRBD2 aligns across 13 bases. The CDR3 is 16 amino acids. With V trimmed by 5 bases and J by 3 bases, 7 bases remained unmatched. Germline V CDR1 and CDR2: PRHDT, FYEKMQ (reference sequence). In DNA, the CDR3 is TGTGCCAGCAGCCCCAGGACTAGCGGGAGAAACTACGAGCAGTACTTC. This gives the protein CASSPRTSGRNYEQYF.

For the CDR3, the DNA is TGTGCCAGCAGCCAAGACCTAGCGGGAGGGCGGAATGAGCAGTTCTTC. Its translation: CASSQDLAGGRNEQFF. The chain has TRBV4-2 and TRBJ2-1; TRBD2 matches 12 bases. Germline V gene data show CDR1 as LGHNA and CDR2 as YNFKEQ. Trimming removed 0 bases from V and 7 bases from J; junction bases left unmatched: 4. The CDR3 contains 16 residues.

V is TRBV28 and J is TRBJ2-7; TRBD1 is a possible D gene (6 bases). Germline CDR1 MDHEN, CDR2 SYDVKM. The CDR3 is 13 residues long. V was clipped by 6 bases and J by 6 bases, with 15 bases between them. The CDR3 DNA follows: TGTGCCAGCAGCCCCGTGGGGGCGGTCGAGCAGTACTTC. It encodes CASSPVGAVEQYF.

This chain links TRBV5-6 with TRBJ2-7, with 10 bases fitting TRBD1. Germline V lookup: CDR1 SGHDT, CDR2 YYEEEE. The CDR3 extends over 15 amino acids. The V and J ends lost 7 bases and 1 base, in that order; junction bases with no gene match: 8. CDR3 nucleotides: TGTGCCAGCCAAAACCGGGACAGGGGATCCTACGAGCAGTACTTC. This gives the protein CASQNRDRGSYEQYF.

This rearrangement joins TRBV27 to TRBJ2-3; D is unclear. CDR1 MNHEY and CDR2 SMNVEV come from the germline V gene (reference sequence). V lost 5 bases, J lost 2 bases, and 11 bases lay in between. The CDR3 runs 14 residues. CDR3 protein: CASSPFGFTDTQYF. The CDR3 DNA follows: TGTGCCAGCAGTCCTTTCGGGTTCACAGATACGCAGTATTTT.

The gene calls are TRBV7-8 and TRBJ2-5; TRBD2 might be the D (6 bases). The DNA matches TRBJ2-7 better at its end, which makes the J call doubtful. The germline V gene encodes CDR1 SGHVS and CDR2 FQNEAQ. The CDR3 is made up of 15 amino acids. In nucleotides, the CDR3 is TGTGCCAGCAGCCCCCCATCAGCGGGCGAATACGAGCAGTACTTC. It yields the protein CASSPPSAGEYEQYF.

This clone appeared once. The gene calls are TRBV19 and TRBJ2-7; D gene unclear. Germline V gives CDR1 LNHDA, CDR2 SQIVND (reference sequence). This CDR3 is built from 14 residues. V lost 3 bases and J 2 bases, leaving 11 bases between the germline ends. As DNA, the CDR3 is TGTGCCAGTAGTATGCGGCGGCACACCTACGAGCAGTACTTC. It yields the protein CASSMRRHTYEQYF.

The J gene is TRBJ2-1, the V gene TRBV2; maybe TRBD2 (6 bases). The germline V gene encodes CDR1 SNHLY and CDR2 FYNNEI. V dropped 6 bases and J dropped 6 bases, with 9 bases sitting between them. The length of the CDR3 is 12 residues. CDR3 loop: CASRRLGNEQFF. For the CDR3, the DNA is TGTGCCAGCAGGAGACTAGGCAATGAGCAGTTCTTC.

The CDR3 loop reads CASSYSKSPSYEQYF. The DNA for the CDR3 is TGTGCCAGCAGTTACTCGAAAAGCCCATCCTACGAGCAGTACTTC. The genes are TRBV6-5 and TRBJ2-7; D is ambiguous. The germline CDR1 and CDR2 sequences are MNHEY and SVGAGI. The CDR3 has 15 residues. Trimming left V 0 bases short and J 1 base short, with 10 bases between.

The chain carries TRBV19 and TRBJ1-3, with D unresolved. CDR1 and CDR2 from the germline V gene are LNHDA and SQIVND (reference sequence). The CDR3 loop spans 15 amino acids. Deletions cut 5 bases from V and 0 bases from J, with 11 bases between. The CDR3 DNA reads TGTGCCAGTAGTGCCGACGTATTCTCTGGAAACACCATATATTTT. It yields the protein CASSADVFSGNTIYF. Full variable domain (rest looked up from reference TRBV19 and TRBJ1-3): DGGITQSPKYLFRKEGQNVTLSCEQNLNHDAMYWYRQDPGQGLRLIYYSQIVNDFQKGDIAEGYSVSREKKESFPLTVTSAQKNPTAFYLCASSADVFSGNTIYFGEGSWLTVV.